In this sample, the clone carrying this T cell receptor (beta chain) turned up a few times. Its antigen remains unidentified. The record originates from a study of cytomegalovirus exposure and HLA in healthy donors. Study background: As released early, the data held 70 million to 95 million unique TCRs from HLA-typed donors.

PCR used 60 Vbeta primers and 13 Jbeta primers. Sequencing used immunoSEQ multiplex PCR; TCRdb keeps in-frame clones, though not all of them. The top ten clones hold 1.5% to 2% of a sample with around 150,000 clones, 65% to 90% of them seen once. Findings and limits, study-wide: There were some V segments, including TRBV6-2 and TRBV6-3, excluded as indistinguishable. Previously analyzed data showed that most TCR beta V segments were productive at a frequency of about 87% or about 30%. Under in vitro conditions, a few CMV-associated chains were confirmed as specific for CMV antigens.

V lost 6 bases, J lost 0 bases, and 14 bases lay in between. The CDR3 has 16 residues. Germline assignment: CDR1 MGHRA and CDR2 YSYEKL. The material sequenced was PBMCs. The chain employs TRBV4-1 and TRBJ1-4, with D uncertain. The sequence was obtained from a human donor in good health. The CDR3 coding sequence is TGCGCCAGCAGTCTCACGAGGAGTGCAACTAATGAAAAACTGTTTTTT. It codes for CASSLTRSATNEKLFF.